The rows below give T cell receptor beta chains drawn from one sample of a study of T cell responses to AZD1222 COVID-19 vaccine. The table came from immunoSEQ multiplex PCR; TCRdb's copy has only in-frame clones and leaves some out. Of about 84,000 clones listed, 90% to 95% are singletons. The sample was peripheral blood, taken 28 days after the second AZD1222 dose. These receptors all stem from an adult who received the AZD1222 COVID-19 vaccine. Both conserved end residues are trimmed from each CDR3. Some rows have no size entry. The others give once, few or many, or a class for an expanded clone.

j_call,clone_size,v_call,cdr3_aa
TRBJ1-2,.,TRBV3-1/TRBV3-2,ASSQEGNYGYT
TRBJ2-7,.,TRBV5-1,ASSYRQGSDEQY
TRBJ1-1,.,TRBV5-1,ASSLVASTEAF
TRBJ2-1,.,TRBV7-9,AVVAAGLSSYNEQF
TRBJ2-7,.,TRBV4-1,ASSQVHGNTYEQY
TRBJ2-1,.,TRBV28,ASLTSGRLSSYNEQF
TRBJ2-3,.,TRBV24-1,ATSESRQASTDTQY
TRBJ1-3,.,TRBV18,ASSPSSGSSGNTIY
TRBJ2-1,.,TRBV19,ASKRAVLSYNEQF
TRBJ1-5,.,TRBV28,ASSSPGQYQPQH
TRBJ1-1,.,TRBV7-3,ASSDPGGSGTEAF
TRBJ2-1,.,TRBV18,ASSPMQAGSGNEQF
TRBJ2-3,.,TRBV28,ASSFPGSTDTQY
TRBJ1-3,.,TRBV18,ASSLYRPAGEGNTIY
TRBJ1-5,.,TRBV23-1,ASSQSGRPINQPQH
TRBJ2-1,few,TRBV19,ASSIPRGGSEQF
TRBJ2-2,.,TRBV27,ASSLQGAVNTGELF
TRBJ1-1,.,TRBV7-3,ASSLGTGANTEAF
TRBJ2-1,.,TRBV7-3,ASSHSFGQGMDNEQF